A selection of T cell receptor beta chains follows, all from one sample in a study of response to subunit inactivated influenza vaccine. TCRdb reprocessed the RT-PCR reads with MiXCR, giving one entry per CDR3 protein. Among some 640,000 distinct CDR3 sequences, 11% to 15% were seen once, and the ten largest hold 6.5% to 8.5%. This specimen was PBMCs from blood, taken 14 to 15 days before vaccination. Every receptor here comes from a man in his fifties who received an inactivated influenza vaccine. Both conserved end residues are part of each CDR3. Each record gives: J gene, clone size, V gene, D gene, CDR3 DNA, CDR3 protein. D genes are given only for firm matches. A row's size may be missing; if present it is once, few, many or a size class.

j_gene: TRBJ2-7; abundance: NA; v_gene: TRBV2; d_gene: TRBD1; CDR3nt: TGTGCCAGCAGCGCACCTTCGGACAGGGGTCCTTTTTACGAGCAGTACTTC; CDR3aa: CASSAPSDRGPFYEQYF
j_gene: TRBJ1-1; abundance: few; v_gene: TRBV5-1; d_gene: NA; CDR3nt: TGCGCCAGCAGCTTGGCCGCACAGGGGAACACTGAAGCTTTCTTT; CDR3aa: CASSLAAQGNTEAFF
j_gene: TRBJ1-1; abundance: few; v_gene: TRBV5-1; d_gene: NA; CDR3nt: TGCGCCAGCAGCTTGGGGGACACCCTGAGCACTGAAGCTTTCTTT; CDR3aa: CASSLGDTLSTEAFF
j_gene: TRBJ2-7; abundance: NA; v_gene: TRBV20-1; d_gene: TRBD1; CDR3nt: TGCAGTGCTAGGATTGGGACAGGGCCCTACGAGCAGTGCTTC; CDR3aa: CSARIGTGPYEQCF
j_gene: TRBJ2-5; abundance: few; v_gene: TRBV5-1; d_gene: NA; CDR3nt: TGCGCCAGCAGCTTGGCGTTCTCGTCAGGCACGGCGGAGACCCAGTACTTC; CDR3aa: CASSLAFSSGTAETQYF
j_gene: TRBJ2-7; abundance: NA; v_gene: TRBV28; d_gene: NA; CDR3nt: TGTGCCAGCAGTTTCAGGCGGAACGAGCAGTACTTC; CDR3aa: CASSFRRNEQYF
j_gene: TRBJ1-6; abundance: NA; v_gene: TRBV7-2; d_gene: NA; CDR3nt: TGTGCCAGCAGCTTACTGAGGGCAAAATCACCCCTCCACTTT; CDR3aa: CASSLLRAKSPLHF
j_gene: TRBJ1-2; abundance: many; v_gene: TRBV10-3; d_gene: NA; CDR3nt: TGTGCCATCAGTGAGGGAGGGCCCTTTGGCTACACCTTC; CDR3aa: CAISEGGPFGYTF
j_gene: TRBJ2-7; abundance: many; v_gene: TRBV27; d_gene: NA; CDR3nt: TGTGCCAGCAGTCGGATCAGAGGAGATTGGGCCTACGAGCAGTACTTC; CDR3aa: CASSRIRGDWAYEQYF
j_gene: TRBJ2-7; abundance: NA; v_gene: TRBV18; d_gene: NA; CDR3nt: TGTGCCAGCTCACCACCGACAGCTAAATACGAGCAGTACTTC; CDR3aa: CASSPPTAKYEQYF
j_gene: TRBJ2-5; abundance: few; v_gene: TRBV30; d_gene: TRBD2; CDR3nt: TGTGCCTGGAGTGGCGGGGGAGAGACCCAGTACTTC; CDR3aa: CAWSGGGETQYF
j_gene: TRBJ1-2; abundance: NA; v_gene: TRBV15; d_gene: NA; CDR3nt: TGTGCCACCAGCAGTTTACAGGCAAACTATGGCTACACCTTC; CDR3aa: CATSSLQANYGYTF
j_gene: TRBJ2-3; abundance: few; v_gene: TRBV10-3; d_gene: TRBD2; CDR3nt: TGTGCCATCAGTCGGTTTACGAGCGGGGGAAGCACAGATACGCAGTATTTT; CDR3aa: CAISRFTSGGSTDTQYF
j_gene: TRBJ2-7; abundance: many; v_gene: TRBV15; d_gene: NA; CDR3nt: TGTGCCACCAGCAGATCGAAGTACGAGCAGTACTTC; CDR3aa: CATSRSKYEQYF
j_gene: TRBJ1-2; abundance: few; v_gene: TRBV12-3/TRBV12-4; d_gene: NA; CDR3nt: TGTGCCAGCAGTTTAAAGTGGGGCGCGGTTGGCTACACCTTC; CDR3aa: CASSLKWGAVGYTF
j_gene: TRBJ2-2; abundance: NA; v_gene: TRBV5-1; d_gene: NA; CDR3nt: TGCGCCAGCAGCCGAGGCCCGTCGAACACCGGGGAGCTGTTTTTT; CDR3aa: CASSRGPSNTGELFF
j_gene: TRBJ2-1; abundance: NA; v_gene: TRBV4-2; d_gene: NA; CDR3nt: TGTGCCAGCAGCCAAGATAAGGCTAGCCGAGCCTACAATGAGCAGTTCTTC; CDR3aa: CASSQDKASRAYNEQFF
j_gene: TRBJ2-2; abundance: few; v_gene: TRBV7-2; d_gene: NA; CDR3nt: TGTGCCAGCAGCTTAGGCTACAAAAACGGGGAGCTGTTTTTT; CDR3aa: CASSLGYKNGELFF
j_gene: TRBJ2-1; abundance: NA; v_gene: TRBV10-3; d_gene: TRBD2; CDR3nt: TGTGCCATCAGTGAGCTTAGAGGACTAGCGGGAGTGGAGTACAATGAGCAGTTCTTC; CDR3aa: CAISELRGLAGVEYNEQFF
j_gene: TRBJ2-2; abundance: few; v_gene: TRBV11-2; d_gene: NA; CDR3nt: TGTGCCAGCAGCTCGGCCGGGACTCTTAACACCGGGGAGCTGTTTTTT; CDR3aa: CASSSAGTLNTGELFF
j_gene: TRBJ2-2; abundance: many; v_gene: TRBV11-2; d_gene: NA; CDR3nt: TGTGCCAGCAGCTTAGGTGCAGGGGCCAACACCGGGGAGCTGTTTTTT; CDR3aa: CASSLGAGANTGELFF
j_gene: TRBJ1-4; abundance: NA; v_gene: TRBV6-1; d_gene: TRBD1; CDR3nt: TGTGCCAGCAACGGGCACAGGGGCCCAACTAATGAAAAACTGTTTTTT; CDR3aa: CASNGHRGPTNEKLFF
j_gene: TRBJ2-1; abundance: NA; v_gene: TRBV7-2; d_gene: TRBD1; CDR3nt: TGTGCCAGCAGCATGGACAGGGCCGGCGGCAATGAGCAGTTCTTC; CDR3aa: CASSMDRAGGNEQFF
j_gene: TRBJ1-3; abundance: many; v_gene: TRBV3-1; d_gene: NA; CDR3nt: TGTGCCAGCAGCCAAGACAGGGTCTCTGGAAACACCATATATTTT; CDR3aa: CASSQDRVSGNTIYF
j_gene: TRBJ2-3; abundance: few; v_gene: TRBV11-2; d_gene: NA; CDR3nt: TGTGCCAGCAGACCTGGGGGGCGTCCAGATACGCAGTATTTT; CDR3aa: CASRPGGRPDTQYF
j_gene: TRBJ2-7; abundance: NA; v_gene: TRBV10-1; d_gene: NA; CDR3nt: TGCGCCAGCAGGCAAGCACAGGGACCCTACGAGCAGTACTTC; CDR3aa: CASRQAQGPYEQYF
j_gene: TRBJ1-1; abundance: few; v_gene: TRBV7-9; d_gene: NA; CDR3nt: TGTGCCAGCAGCTCATTGCAGGGATGGAACACTGAAGCTTTCTTT; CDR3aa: CASSSLQGWNTEAFF
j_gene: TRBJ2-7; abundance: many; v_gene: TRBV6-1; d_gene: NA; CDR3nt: TGTGCCAGCAGTCCCGGACCAGCGAGCTCCTACGAGCAGTACTTC; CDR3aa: CASSPGPASSYEQYF
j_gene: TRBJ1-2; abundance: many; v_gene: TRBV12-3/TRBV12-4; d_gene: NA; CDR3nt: TGTGCCAGCAGCTTTTCTTCCCGGGGCTACACCTTC; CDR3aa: CASSFSSRGYTF
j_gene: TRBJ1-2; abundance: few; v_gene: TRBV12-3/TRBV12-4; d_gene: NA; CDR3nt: TGTGCCAGCACCTTCGGCGCTAACTATGGCTACACCTTC; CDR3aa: CASTFGANYGYTF
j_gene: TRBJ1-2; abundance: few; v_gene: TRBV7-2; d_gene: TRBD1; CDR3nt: TGTGCCAGCAGCTTAGCAGGCACAGGGGCCTACTATGGCTACACCTTC; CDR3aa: CASSLAGTGAYYGYTF
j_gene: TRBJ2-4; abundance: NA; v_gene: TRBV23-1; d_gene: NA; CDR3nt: TGCGCCAGCAGTCTTCCAATTCGCCGAATTCGGGCCAAAAACATTCAGTACTTC; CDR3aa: CASSLPIRRIRAKNIQYF
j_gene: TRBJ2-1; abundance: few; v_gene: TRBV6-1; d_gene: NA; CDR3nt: TGTGCCAGCACCCTCCTAGGTCACAATGAGCAGTTCTTC; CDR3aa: CASTLLGHNEQFF
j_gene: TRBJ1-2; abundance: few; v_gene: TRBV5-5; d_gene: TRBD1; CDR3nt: TGTGCCAGCAGCTTGAACAGGGGTGACGATGGCTACACCTTC; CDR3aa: CASSLNRGDDGYTF
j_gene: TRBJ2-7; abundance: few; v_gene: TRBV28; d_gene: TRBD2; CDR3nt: TGTGCCGGGGGGGATTCCTACGAGCAGTACTTC; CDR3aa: CAGGDSYEQYF
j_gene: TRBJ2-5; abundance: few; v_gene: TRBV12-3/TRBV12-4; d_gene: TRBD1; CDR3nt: TGTGCCAGCAGTCCTACAGGGGTCGTTGAGACCCAGTACTTC; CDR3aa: CASSPTGVVETQYF
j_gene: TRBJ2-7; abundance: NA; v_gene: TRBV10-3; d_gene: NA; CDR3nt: TGTGCCATCAGGATAGGGACATGGGCCTACGAGCAGTACTTC; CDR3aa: CAIRIGTWAYEQYF
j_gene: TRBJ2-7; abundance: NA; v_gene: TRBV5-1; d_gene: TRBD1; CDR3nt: TGCGCCAGCAGCTCTCGGGACAGGGGTTTCTATGAGCAGTACTTC; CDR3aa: CASSSRDRGFYEQYF
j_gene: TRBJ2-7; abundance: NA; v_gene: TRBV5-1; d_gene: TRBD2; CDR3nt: TGCGCCAGCAGCTTGGATGGCCTAGCGGGGGGAACCTACGAGCAGTACTTC; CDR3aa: CASSLDGLAGGTYEQYF
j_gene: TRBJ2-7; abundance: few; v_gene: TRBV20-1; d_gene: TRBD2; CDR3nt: TGCAGTGCTAGTTGGCTAGCGGGAGTATACGAGCAGTACTTC; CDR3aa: CSASWLAGVYEQYF
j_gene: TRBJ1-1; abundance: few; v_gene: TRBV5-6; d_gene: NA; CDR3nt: TGTGCCAGCAGCTTGACAGGGTCCCCTGAAGCTTTCTTT; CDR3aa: CASSLTGSPEAFF
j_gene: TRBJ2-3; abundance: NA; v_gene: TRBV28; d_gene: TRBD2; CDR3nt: TGTGCCAGCAGTTTTCTAGCGGGAAGGATAGATACGCAGTATTTT; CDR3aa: CASSFLAGRIDTQYF
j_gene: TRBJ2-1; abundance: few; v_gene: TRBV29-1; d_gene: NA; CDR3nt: TGCAGAGATATATGGATAGGGAATGAGCAGTTCTTC; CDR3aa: CRDIWIGNEQFF
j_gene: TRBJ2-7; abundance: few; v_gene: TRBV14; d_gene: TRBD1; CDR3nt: TGTGCCAGCAGCCAGGATCCGGGACAGACATTTTACGAGCAGTACTTC; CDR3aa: CASSQDPGQTFYEQYF
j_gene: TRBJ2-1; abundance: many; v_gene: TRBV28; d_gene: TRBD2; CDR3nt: TGTGCCAGCAGTGGTCTCCTAGCGGGTAGTTACAATGAGCAGTTCTTC; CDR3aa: CASSGLLAGSYNEQFF
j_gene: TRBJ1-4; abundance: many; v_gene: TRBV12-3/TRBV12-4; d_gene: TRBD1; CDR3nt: TGTGCCAGCAGTTTTTCGCAGGGGGCGCGGGATCCGAGAAAACTGTTTTTT; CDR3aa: CASSFSQGARDPRKLFF
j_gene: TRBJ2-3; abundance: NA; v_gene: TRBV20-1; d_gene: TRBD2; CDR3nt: TGCAGTGCTAGCGAGGCGCGGGGGGTTACAGATACGCAGTATTTT; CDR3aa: CSASEARGVTDTQYF
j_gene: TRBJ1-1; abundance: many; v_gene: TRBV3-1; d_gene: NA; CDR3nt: TGTGCCAGCAGCCAAGGGGGGGCTACGTTCGCTGAAGCTTTCTTT; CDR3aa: CASSQGGATFAEAFF
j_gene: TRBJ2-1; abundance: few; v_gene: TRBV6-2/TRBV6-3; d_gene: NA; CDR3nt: TGTGCCAGCAGTCCCAGGATCGGGAGCTCCTACAATGAGCAGTTCTTC; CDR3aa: CASSPRIGSSYNEQFF
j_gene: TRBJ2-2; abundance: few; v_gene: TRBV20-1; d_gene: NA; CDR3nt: TGCAGTGCTAGGCAGCCGGGTCCAGAAAGCGGGGAGCTGTTTTTT; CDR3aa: CSARQPGPESGELFF
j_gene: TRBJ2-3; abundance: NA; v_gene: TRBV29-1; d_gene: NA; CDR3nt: TGCAGCGTCAGAGCCTCGGATACGCAGTATTTT; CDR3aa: CSVRASDTQYF
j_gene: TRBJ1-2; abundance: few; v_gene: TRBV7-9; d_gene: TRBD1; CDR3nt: TGTGCCAGCAGCTTAGTTGGAGGGGGCGTCGGTGGCTACACCTTC; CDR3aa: CASSLVGGGVGGYTF
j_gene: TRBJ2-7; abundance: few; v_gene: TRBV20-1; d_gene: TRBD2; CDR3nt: TGCAGTGCTGGGGATCGGACTAGCACCGCCTACGAGCAGTACTTC; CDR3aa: CSAGDRTSTAYEQYF
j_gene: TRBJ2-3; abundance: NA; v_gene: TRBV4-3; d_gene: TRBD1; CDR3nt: TGCGCCAGCAGCCAAGACGCGTTGGACAGGGATACGCAGTATTTT; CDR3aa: CASSQDALDRDTQYF
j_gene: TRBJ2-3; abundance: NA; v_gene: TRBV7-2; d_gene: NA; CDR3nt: TGTGCCAGCAGTTACGGGACTTTCACAGATACGCAGTATTTT; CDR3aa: CASSYGTFTDTQYF
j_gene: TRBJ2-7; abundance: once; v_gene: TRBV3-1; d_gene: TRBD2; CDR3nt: TGTGCCAGCAGCCAAGGACTAGCCCGCTCCTACGAGCAGTACTTC; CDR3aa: CASSQGLARSYEQYF
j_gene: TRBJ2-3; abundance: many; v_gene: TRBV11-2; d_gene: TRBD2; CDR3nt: TGTGCCAGCAGCCCCTTAAGCGGGAGTTCACCCCCAGATACGCAGTATTTT; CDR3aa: CASSPLSGSSPPDTQYF
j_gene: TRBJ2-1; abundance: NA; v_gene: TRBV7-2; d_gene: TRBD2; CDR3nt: TGTGCCAGCAGCTTAGCCGCCCGTCTTAGCGGGAGGAGAAATGAGCAGTTCTTC; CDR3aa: CASSLAARLSGRRNEQFF